This TCR beta chain was recovered during a study of human CD4 T cells and Enterobacteriaceae. Study results and caveats: Ex vivo reactivity came only from nucleotide matches to CFSE-low cultures.

Profiled with immunoSEQ multiplex PCR; TCRdb holds only in-frame clones, not every one. The data show under 35,000 clones, almost 85% seen once. Germline lookup yields CDR1 SGHRS and CDR2 YFSETQ. This CDR3 is built from 18 residues. V was pared by 1 base and J by 0 bases, with 9 bases of the junction left unmatched. Memory CD4+ T cells were sorted as all CD4+ cells except CD45RA+CCR7+CD95- naive cells, over 98% pure. Sorted cells lacked CD8+, CD14+, CD16+, CD56+, CD19+ and CD25-bright cells. A note on this clone: The target antigen is unknown.

The chain employs TRBV5-1 and TRBJ2-1, with TRBD2 matching over 8 bases. The sequenced material came from memory CD4+ T cells from blood. This receptor was taken from a human donor in good health. The CDR3 protein is CASSLRGGFLSSYNEQFF. For the CDR3, the DNA is TGCGCCAGCAGCTTGCGGGGGGGTTTTTTAAGCTCCTACAATGAGCAGTTCTTC.